This TCR beta chain was captured by sequencing in a study of T cell responses to AZD1222 COVID-19 vaccine. The CDR3 sequence is 15 residues long. Germline CDR1 SGHRS, CDR2 YFSETQ. V was clipped by 4 bases and J by 5 bases; unmatched bases: 7. Produced via immunoSEQ multiplex PCR; TCRdb's table is partial and in-frame only. The sample records 130,000 or so clones, roughly nine tenths being singletons. Study-wide findings and caveats: Regions 160-218 and 743-854 held dominance among vaccine-associated CD4 TCRs, which spanned spike.

As for this clone: Antigen unknown.

V is TRBV5-1 and J is TRBJ2-3; 10 bases align to TRBD2. The sequenced sample was peripheral blood, obtained on day 0 of AZD1222 vaccination. The clonotype originates from an adult in good health. CDR3 nucleotide sequence: TGCGCCAGCAGCGTCCTAGCGGGGGTCGTAGATACGCAGTATTTT. Protein: CASSVLAGVVDTQYF.